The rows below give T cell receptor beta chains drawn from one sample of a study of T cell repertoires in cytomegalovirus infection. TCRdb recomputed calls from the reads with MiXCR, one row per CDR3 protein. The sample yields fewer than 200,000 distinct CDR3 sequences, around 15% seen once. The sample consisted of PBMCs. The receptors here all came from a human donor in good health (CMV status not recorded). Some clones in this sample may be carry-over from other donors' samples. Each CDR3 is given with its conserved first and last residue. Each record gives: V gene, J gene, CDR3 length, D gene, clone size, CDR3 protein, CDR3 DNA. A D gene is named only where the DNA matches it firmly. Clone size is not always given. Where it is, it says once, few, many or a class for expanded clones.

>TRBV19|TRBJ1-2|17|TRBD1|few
CASSSGDRKRSNYGYTF
TGTGCCAGTTCTTCTGGGGACAGGAAGAGATCAAACTATGGCTACACCTTC
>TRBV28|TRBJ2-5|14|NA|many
CASSFRTLGETQYF
TGTGCCAGCAGTTTTAGGACCTTAGGGGAGACCCAGTACTTC
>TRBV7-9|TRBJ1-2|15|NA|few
CASSSVGQANYGYTF
TGTGCCAGCAGCTCCGTGGGACAAGCTAACTATGGCTACACCTTC
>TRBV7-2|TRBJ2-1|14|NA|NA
CASSLTGMGDEQFF
TGTGCCAGCAGCTTAACAGGGATGGGAGATGAGCAGTTCTTC
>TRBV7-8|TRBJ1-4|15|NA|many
CASSSAGATNEKLFF
TGTGCCAGCAGCTCCGCGGGCGCAACTAATGAAAAACTGTTTTTT
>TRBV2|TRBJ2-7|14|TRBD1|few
CASKTTGGNYEQYF
TGTGCCAGCAAGACGACAGGGGGGAACTACGAGCAGTACTTC
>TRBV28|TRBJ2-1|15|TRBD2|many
CASSLTIAGVNEQFF
TGTGCCAGCAGTTTAACGATAGCGGGAGTTAATGAGCAGTTCTTC
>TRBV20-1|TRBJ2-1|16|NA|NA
CSARVSYHPRYNEQFF
TGCAGTGCTAGAGTCTCGTATCACCCCCGCTACAATGAGCAGTTCTTC
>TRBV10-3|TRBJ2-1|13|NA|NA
CAISEGRNNEQFF
TGTGCCATCAGTGAAGGTCGGAACAATGAGCAGTTCTTC
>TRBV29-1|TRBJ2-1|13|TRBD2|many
CSVSSGGLGEQFF
TGCAGCGTGAGTAGCGGGGGTCTTGGTGAGCAGTTCTTC
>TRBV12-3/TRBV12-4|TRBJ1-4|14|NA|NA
CASSTRGNNEKLFF
TGTGCCAGCAGCACCCGGGGGAATAATGAAAAACTGTTTTTT
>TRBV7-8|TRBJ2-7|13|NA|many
CASSLSDGYEQYF
TGTGCCAGCAGCCTTAGCGACGGGTACGAGCAGTACTTC
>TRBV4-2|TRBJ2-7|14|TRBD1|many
CASSQGGQFYEQYF
TGTGCCAGCAGCCAAGGGGGACAGTTTTACGAGCAGTACTTC
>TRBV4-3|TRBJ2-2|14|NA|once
CASSQDGSFGGLFF
TGCGCCAGCAGCCAAGATGGGTCCTTCGGGGGGCTGTTTTTT
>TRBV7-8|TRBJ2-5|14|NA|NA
CASSHAVGQETQYF
TGTGCCAGCAGCCATGCGGTCGGCCAAGAGACCCAGTACTTC
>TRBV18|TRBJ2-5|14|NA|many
CASTVALVGETQYF
TGTGCCAGCACTGTGGCGCTCGTCGGAGAGACCCAGTACTTC
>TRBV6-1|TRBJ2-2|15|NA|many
CASSHRDSNTGELFF
TGTGCCAGCAGTCACAGGGATTCGAACACCGGGGAGCTGTTTTTT
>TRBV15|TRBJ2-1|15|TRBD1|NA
CATGPDRDLIREQFF
TGTGCCACCGGACCGGACAGGGACTTGATTCGCGAGCAGTTCTTC
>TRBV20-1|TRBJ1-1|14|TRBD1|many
CSAADRGLGTEAFF
TGCAGTGCCGCAGACAGGGGGTTGGGGACTGAAGCTTTCTTT
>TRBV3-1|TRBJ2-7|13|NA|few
CASSPLLSYEQYF
TGTGCCAGCAGTCCCCTGCTATCCTACGAGCAGTACTTC
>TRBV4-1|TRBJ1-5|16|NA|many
CASSQDYSYSNQPQHF
TGCGCCAGCAGCCAAGATTACAGTTATAGCAATCAGCCCCAGCATTTT
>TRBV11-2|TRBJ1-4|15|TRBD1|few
CASSLDLGQGEKLFF
TGTGCCAGCAGCTTAGATCTAGGACAGGGTGAAAAACTGTTTTTT
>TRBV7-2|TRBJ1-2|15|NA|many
CASSLEAVRNYGYTF
TGTGCCAGCAGCTTAGAGGCGGTCAGAAACTATGGCTACACCTTC
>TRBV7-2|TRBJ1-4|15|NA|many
CASTFRGGAREKLFF
TGTGCCAGCACCTTTAGGGGGGGGGCCCGTGAAAAACTGTTTTTT
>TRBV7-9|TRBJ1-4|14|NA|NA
CASSPDRANEKLFF
TGTGCCAGCAGTCCGGACAGAGCTAATGAAAAACTGTTTTTT